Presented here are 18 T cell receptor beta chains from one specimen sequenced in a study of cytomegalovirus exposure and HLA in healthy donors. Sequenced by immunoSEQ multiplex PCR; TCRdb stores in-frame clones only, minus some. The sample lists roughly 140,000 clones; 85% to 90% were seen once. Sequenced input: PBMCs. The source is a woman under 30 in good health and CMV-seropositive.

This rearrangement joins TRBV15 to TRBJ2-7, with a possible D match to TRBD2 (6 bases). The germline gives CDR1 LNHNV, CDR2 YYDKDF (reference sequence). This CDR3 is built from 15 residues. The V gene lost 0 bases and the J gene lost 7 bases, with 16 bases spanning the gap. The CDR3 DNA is TGTGCCACCAGCAGAGATCGACTAGGACGTGAGGAGCAGTACTTC. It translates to CATSRDRLGREEQYF.

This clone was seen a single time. For the CDR3, the DNA is TGTGCCAGCAGCTCGGATCGGGCGGCGGGAGCCGCTAATACGCAGTATTTT. Protein: CASSSDRAAGAANTQYF. This chain links TRBV7-9 with TRBJ2-3, with 7 bases aligning to TRBD2. The CDR3 consists of 17 residues. Germline V gene data show CDR1 as SEHNR and CDR2 as FQNEAQ (reference sequence). After removal of 4 bases from V and 7 bases from J, the junction contained 17 bases not matched to a gene.

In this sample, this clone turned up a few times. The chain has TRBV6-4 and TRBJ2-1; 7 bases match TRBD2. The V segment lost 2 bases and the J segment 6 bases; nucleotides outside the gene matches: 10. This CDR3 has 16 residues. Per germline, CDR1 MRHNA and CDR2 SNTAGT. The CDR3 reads CASSDTGGSEANEQFF. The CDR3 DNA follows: TGTGCCAGCAGTGACACGGGCGGGAGTGAGGCCAATGAGCAGTTCTTC.

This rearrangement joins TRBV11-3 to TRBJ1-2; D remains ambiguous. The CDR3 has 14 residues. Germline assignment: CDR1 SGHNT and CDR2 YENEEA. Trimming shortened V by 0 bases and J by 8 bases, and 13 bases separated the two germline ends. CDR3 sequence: CASSLDLSSGGYTF. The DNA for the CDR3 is TGTGCCAGCAGCTTAGATCTCTCGAGCGGCGGCTACACCTTC.

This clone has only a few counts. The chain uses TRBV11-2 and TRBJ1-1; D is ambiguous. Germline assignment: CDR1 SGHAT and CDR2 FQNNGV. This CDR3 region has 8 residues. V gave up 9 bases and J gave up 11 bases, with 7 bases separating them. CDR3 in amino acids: CASPRAFF. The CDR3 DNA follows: TGTGCCAGTCCGAGGGCTTTCTTT. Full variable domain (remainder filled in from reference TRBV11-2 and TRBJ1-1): EAGVAQSPRYKIIEKRQSVAFWCNPISGHATLYWYQQILGQGPKLLIQFQNNGVVDDSQLPKDRFSAERLKGVDSTLKIQPAKLEDSAVYLCASPRAFFGQGTRLTVV.

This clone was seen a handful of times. CDR3 in amino acids: CASSSPDRVYEQYF. CDR3 nucleotides: TGTGCCAGTAGTTCCCCGGACAGAGTCTACGAGCAGTACTTC. The chain couples TRBV19 to TRBJ2-7, with D possibly TRBD1 on 6 matching bases. There are 14 residues in the CDR3. CDR1 and CDR2 (germline): LNHDA, SQIVND (reference sequence). V dropped 5 bases and J dropped 3 bases, with 14 bases sitting between them.

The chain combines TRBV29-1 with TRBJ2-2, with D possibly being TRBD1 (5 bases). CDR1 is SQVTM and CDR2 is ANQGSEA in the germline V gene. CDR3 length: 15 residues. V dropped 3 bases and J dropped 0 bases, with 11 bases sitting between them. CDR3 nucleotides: TGCAGCGTTGAGTTACTGACAGCGAACACCGGGGAGCTGTTTTTT. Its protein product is CSVELLTANTGELFF.

The CDR3 sequence is CASSPGTGEYGYTF. In DNA form, the CDR3 reads TGTGCCAGCAGCCCCGGGACAGGGGAATATGGCTACACCTTC. V and J are TRBV27 and TRBJ1-2, with TRBD1 matching 10 bases. The CDR3 is made up of 14 amino acids. Germline-derived CDR1 and CDR2 are MNHEY and SMNVEV (reference sequence). Unmatched junction bases numbered 6, after V lost 6 bases and J lost 5 bases.

CDR3 nucleotide sequence: TGTGCCAGCAGCTTAATAGCGGGAGGGCCGGTTTGGACCTACGAGCAGTACTTC. Its protein is CASSLIAGGPVWTYEQYF. The chain carries TRBV7-3 and TRBJ2-7, with 11 nucleotides matching TRBD2. Germline V gene sequence: CDR1 SGHTA, CDR2 FQGTGA. Unmatched junction bases numbered 10, after V lost 1 base and J lost 2 bases. This CDR3 is 18 amino acids long.

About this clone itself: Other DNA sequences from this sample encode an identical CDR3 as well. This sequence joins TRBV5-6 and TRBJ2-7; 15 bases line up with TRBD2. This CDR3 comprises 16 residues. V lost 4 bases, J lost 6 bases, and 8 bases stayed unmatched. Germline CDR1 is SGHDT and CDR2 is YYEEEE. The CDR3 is CASSPGLAGGEGEQYF. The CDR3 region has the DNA TGTGCCAGCAGCCCAGGACTAGCGGGAGGGGAGGGCGAGCAGTACTTC.

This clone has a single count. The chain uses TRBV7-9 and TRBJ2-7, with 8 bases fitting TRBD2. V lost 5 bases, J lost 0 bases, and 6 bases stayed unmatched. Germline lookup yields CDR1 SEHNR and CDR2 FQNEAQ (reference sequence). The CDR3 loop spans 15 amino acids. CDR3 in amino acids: CASSTGTRPSYEQYF. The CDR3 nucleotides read TGTGCCAGCAGCACAGGGACTAGGCCCTCCTACGAGCAGTACTTC.

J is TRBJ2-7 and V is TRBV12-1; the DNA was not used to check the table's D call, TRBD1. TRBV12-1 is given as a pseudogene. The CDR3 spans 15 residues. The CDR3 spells CASSFRDREEVEQYF. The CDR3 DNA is TGTGCCAGCAGCTTTAGGGACAGGGAGGAAGTCGAGCAGTACTTC.

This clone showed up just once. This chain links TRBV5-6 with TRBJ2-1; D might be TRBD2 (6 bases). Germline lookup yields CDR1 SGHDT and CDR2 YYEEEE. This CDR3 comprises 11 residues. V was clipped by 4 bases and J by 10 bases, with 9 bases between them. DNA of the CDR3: TGTGCCAGCAGCGAAGCGGGCGAGCAGTTCTTC. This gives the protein CASSEAGEQFF.

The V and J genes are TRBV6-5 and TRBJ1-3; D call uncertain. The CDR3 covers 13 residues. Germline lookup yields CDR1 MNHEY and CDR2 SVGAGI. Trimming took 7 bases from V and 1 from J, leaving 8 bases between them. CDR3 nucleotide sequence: TGTGCCAGCAAAGGGAGTTCTGGAAACACCATATATTTT. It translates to CASKGSSGNTIYF.

Here the CDR3 DNA reads TGCGCCAGCAGCTCAGGGGGCATGAACTACGAGCAGTACTTC. As protein: CASSSGGMNYEQYF. J is TRBJ2-7 and V is TRBV5-1, with 8 bases that match TRBD1. CDR1 and CDR2 (germline): SGHRS, YFSETQ. V shed 3 bases and J 3 bases; nucleotides not matched to a gene: 5. The CDR3 has 14 residues.

DNA of the CDR3: TGTGCCAGCAGCCCCCCGGGCTCCTACAATGAGCAGTTCTTC. The encoded protein is CASSPPGSYNEQFF. The V gene is TRBV28, the J gene TRBJ2-1, with no clear D. This CDR3 region has 14 residues. Germline-derived CDR1 and CDR2 are MDHEN and SYDVKM. Trimming cost V 6 bases and J 0 bases, with 9 bases left between them.

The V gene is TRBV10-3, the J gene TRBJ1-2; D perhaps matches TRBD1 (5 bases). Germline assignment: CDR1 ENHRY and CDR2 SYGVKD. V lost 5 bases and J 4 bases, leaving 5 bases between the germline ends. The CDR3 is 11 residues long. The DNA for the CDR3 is TGTGCCATCAGTACAGGCTATGGCTACACCTTC. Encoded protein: CAISTGYGYTF.

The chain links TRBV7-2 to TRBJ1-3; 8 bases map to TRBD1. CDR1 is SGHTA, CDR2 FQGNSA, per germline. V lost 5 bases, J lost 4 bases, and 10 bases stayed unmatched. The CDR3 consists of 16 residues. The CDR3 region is CASSKRTGTGGNTIYF. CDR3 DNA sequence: TGTGCCAGCAGCAAACGGACAGGGACGGGGGGAAACACCATATATTTT. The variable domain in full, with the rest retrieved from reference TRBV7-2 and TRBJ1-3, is GAGVSQSPSNKVTEKGKDVELRCDPISGHTALYWYRQSLGQGLEFLIYFQGNSAPDKSGLPSDRFSAERTGGSVSTLTIQRTQQEDSAVYLCASSKRTGTGGNTIYFGEGSWLTVV.